The 10 T cell receptor beta chains presented below share a single source sample, sequenced in a study of T-cell reconstitution after alpha-beta-depleted transplantation in children (dated by TCRdb to the mid-2010s). Preparation of the library involved PCR. Sequencing instrument: Illumina HiSeq 2500. TCR libraries were prepared with molecular barcoding, using unique molecular identifiers to normalize TCRbeta repertoire quantification. TCRdb redid the processing of the public reads, applying fastp at Q25 and MiXCR, and retained in-frame beta chains. Merged by CDR3 protein, the rows form single entries marked with the most common genes and DNA. The sample table shows about 110,000 distinct CDR3 sequences, and approximately 10% are seen once. Jointly, the top ten make up 8% to 9.5% of the sample. The source material was PBMCs from the stem cell graft donor, sampled from the stem cell graft. These receptors were obtained from a human donor who donated a stem cell graft to a child with acute lymphoblastic leukemia.

This clonotype has ten or more counts. The chain has TRBV18 and TRBJ2-5; D might be TRBD1 (5 bases). Germline V gene sequence: CDR1 KGHSH, CDR2 LQKENI. The CDR3 sequence is 16 residues long. V lost 3 bases and J lost 3, with 17 bases in between. CDR3 protein: CASSPFTYDSEETQYF. Here the CDR3 DNA reads TGTGCCAGCTCACCCTTTACTTATGACAGTGAAGAGACCCAGTACTTC.

At least ten counts were recorded for this clonotype. V is TRBV5-1 and J is TRBJ1-4; D gene uncertain. This CDR3 spans 15 amino acids. Germline CDR1 is SGHRS and CDR2 is YFSETQ. V lost 4 bases, J lost 0 bases, and 10 bases lay in between. The CDR3 sequence: CASSIGRPTNEKLFF. The CDR3 nucleotides read TGCGCCAGCAGCATTGGACGGCCAACTAATGAAAAACTGTTTTTT.

This clonotype has ten or more counts. The V and J genes are TRBV19 and TRBJ2-2, with TRBD2 as a possible D gene (6 bases). Germline lookup yields CDR1 LNHDA and CDR2 SQIVND (reference sequence). Trimming pared 7 bases from V and 0 bases from J, leaving 12 bases between. The CDR3 covers 15 residues. The CDR3 is CASMRDGTNTGELFF. For the CDR3, the DNA is TGTGCCAGTATGCGGGACGGGACGAACACCGGGGAGCTGTTTTTT.

Details on this clonotype: A much bigger clone sits one base away, suggesting this may be a read error. The chain couples TRBV7-9 to TRBJ2-7, with D perhaps matching TRBD1 (6 bases). The CDR3 covers 15 residues. CDR1 is SEHNR and CDR2 is FQNEAQ in the germline V gene (reference sequence). The CDR3 DNA is TGTTCCAGCAGCCACGACAGGATACCTGACTACGAGCAGTACTTC. Amino acid sequence: CSSSHDRIPDYEQYF. Combining the CDR3 with reference TRBV7-9 and TRBJ2-7 gives the whole variable domain DTGVSQNPRHKITKRGQNVTFRCDPISEHNRLYWYRQTLGQGPEFLTYFQNEAQLEKSRLLSDRFSAERPKGSFSTLEIQRTEQGDSAMYLCSSSHDRIPDYEQYFGPGTRLTVT.

A word on this clonotype: A single base separates this from a much larger clone, so it may be a read error. The rearrangement links TRBV7-2 to TRBJ2-7; the match to TRBD2 covers 9 bases. The CDR3 extends over 14 amino acids. With 5 bases clipped from V and 5 bases from J, the junction kept 7 bases outside the gene matches. Germline V gene data show CDR1 as SGHTA and CDR2 as FQGNSA. The CDR3 region is CASSPMLAGNEQYF. The CDR3 region has the DNA TGTGCCAGCAGCCCAATGCTAGCGGGAAACGAGCAGTACTTC.

This clonotype was observed many times. This sequence joins TRBV5-5 and TRBJ2-3; 7 bases match TRBD1. Germline V gives CDR1 SGHKS, CDR2 YYEKEE (reference sequence). V was clipped by 4 bases and J by 2 bases; unmatched bases: 7. There are 15 residues in the CDR3. The CDR3 reads CASSPPGTVTDTQYF. The CDR3 DNA sequence: TGTGCCAGCAGCCCTCCCGGGACAGTCACAGATACGCAGTATTTT.

This chain joins TRBV6-1 and TRBJ2-5; 8 bases fit TRBD1. V lost 7 bases, J lost 5 bases, and 12 bases stayed unmatched. This CDR3 has 15 amino acids. CDR1 is MNHNS, CDR2 SASEGT, per germline. The CDR3 DNA follows: TGTGCCAGCACCTCATTAACAGGGGGTCAGGAGACCCAGTACTTC. Protein product: CASTSLTGGQETQYF.

This clonotype occurred many times. The J gene is TRBJ1-2, the V gene TRBV7-9; D unclear. The CDR3 has 12 residues. V was cut by 5 bases and J by 7 bases, with 11 bases left in between. Germline CDR1 and CDR2: SEHNR and FQNEAQ (reference sequence). The CDR3 coding sequence is TGTGCCAGCAGCCCGCTGGAGGTTGGCTACACCTTC. As protein: CASSPLEVGYTF.

This clonotype has a count of ten or more. CDR3 in amino acids: CSARDRWRGGLETQYF. The CDR3 bases are TGCAGTGCTAGAGATCGCTGGCGGGGGGGCCTAGAGACCCAGTACTTC. The V and J genes are TRBV20-1 and TRBJ2-5; 9 nucleotides line up with TRBD2. The CDR3 totals 16 residues. V shed 0 bases and J 4 bases; nucleotides not matched to a gene: 9. Germline V gene lookup returns CDR1 DFQATT and CDR2 SNEGSKA (reference sequence).

This clonotype was observed at least ten times. The gene calls are TRBV7-2 and TRBJ2-5; possibly TRBD1 or TRBD2 for D (5 bases each). Per germline, CDR1 SGHTA and CDR2 FQGNSA. Trimming cost V 4 bases and J 3 bases, with 15 bases left between them. The CDR3 is made up of 15 amino acids. CDR3 bases: TGTGCCAGCAGCTCACAAACGGGGCGGGAAGAGACCCAGTACTTC. This translates into CASSSQTGREETQYF. Variable domain in full (rest from reference TRBV7-2 and TRBJ2-5): GAGVSQSPSNKVTEKGKDVELRCDPISGHTALYWYRQSLGQGLEFLIYFQGNSAPDKSGLPSDRFSAERTGGSVSTLTIQRTQQEDSAVYLCASSSQTGREETQYFGPGTRLLVL.